The sequence of this T cell receptor beta chain was determined in a study of CD8 T cells in Susac syndrome. Study context: When blood was drawn, the patients with Susac syndrome were therapy-naive, on corticosteroids, or on intravenous immunoglobulin alone.

The RNA input was about 0.5 to 1 ug, and it was reverse transcribed with random hexamers. An immunoSEQ multiplex PCR amplified TCR beta CDR3 over 54 Vbeta and 13 Jbeta. MiXCR was run by TCRdb on the immunoSEQ multiplex PCR reads, yielding one entry per CDR3 protein. The profile shows 80,000 or so distinct CDR3 sequences, 85% to 95% of them singletons. This CDR3 spans 18 amino acids. V lost 4 bases, J lost 1 base, and 20 bases lay in between. The germline V gene encodes CDR1 SGDLS and CDR2 YYNGEE. Through negative isolation, CD4+ and CD8+ T cells were obtained, while TEMRA cells were enriched using FACS.

The chain uses TRBV9 and TRBJ2-2; tentative D call: TRBD2 (6 bases). This receptor was obtained from a human donor with Susac syndrome. The specimen was CD4+ T cells from PBMCs. The CDR3 protein is CASSSLRLAGRNTGELFF. The CDR3 DNA sequence: TGTGCCAGCAGCTCCCTAAGGCTGGCGGGAAGGAACACCGGGGAGCTGTTTTTT.